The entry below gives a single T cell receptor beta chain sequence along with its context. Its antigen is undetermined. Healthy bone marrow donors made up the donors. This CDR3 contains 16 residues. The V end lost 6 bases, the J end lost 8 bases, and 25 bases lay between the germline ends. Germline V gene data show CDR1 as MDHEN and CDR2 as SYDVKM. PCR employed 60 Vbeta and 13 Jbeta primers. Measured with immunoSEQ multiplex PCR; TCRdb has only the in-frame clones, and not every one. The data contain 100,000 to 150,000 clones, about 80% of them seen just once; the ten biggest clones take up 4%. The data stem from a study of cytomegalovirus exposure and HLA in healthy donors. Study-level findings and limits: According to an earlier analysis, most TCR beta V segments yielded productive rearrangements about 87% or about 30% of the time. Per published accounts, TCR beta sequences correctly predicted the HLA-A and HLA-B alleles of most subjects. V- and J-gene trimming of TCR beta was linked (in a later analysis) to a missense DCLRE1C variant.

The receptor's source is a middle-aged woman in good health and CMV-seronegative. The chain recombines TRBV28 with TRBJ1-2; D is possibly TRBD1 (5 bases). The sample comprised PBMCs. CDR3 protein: CASRAFLGQGPRGYTF. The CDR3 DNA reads TGTGCCAGCAGAGCCTTCCTGGGGCAGGGCCCTCGGGGCTACACCTTC.